Listed below are T cell receptor beta chains from one sample, sequenced in a study of beta chain features in type 1 diabetes. The protocol was immunoSEQ multiplex PCR, while the TCRdb copy is restricted to in-frame clones and leaves out a portion. The sample includes 600,000 to 700,000 clones, about an eighth of them seen just once. The material sequenced was naive CD4+ T cells from blood. The receptors stem from a man aged 30-40 years with type 1 diabetes. Both conserved end residues are trimmed from each CDR3.

>TRBV4-3|TRBJ2-3
ASSDRDKDRTDTQY
>TRBV9|TRBJ2-5
ASSVATGGDLFQETQY
>TRBV7-2|TRBJ2-1
ASSSGLAGYNEQF
>TRBV12-5|TRBJ2-2
ASSETSGSANTGELF
>TRBV9|TRBJ1-3
ASSVDGTRGNTIY
>TRBV14|TRBJ1-4
ASSQVRQLGEKLF
>TRBV7-2|TRBJ2-7
ASSLSPRAGEQY
>TRBV5-1|TRBJ2-5
ASSGTEETQY
>TRBV4-3|TRBJ2-1
ASSLVGLAGASNEQF
>TRBV30|TRBJ2-3
AWSVGVTDTQY
>TRBV5-1|TRBJ1-2
ASSPLGGNYGYT
>TRBV27|TRBJ2-3
ASTSGQGEDTQY
>TRBV2|TRBJ2-5
ASRTGTGGMTQY
>TRBV5-1|TRBJ2-1
ASSSGMGNEQF
>TRBV7-2|TRBJ1-3
ASSPGGARVGNTIY
>TRBV4-2|TRBJ2-3
ASSQDTYTDTQY
>TRBV4-1|TRBJ2-7
ASSQEVTGPYEQY
>TRBV6-5|TRBJ1-2
ASSYSTGLYGYT
>TRBV9|TRBJ1-6
ASSTGLSNSPLH
>TRBV18|TRBJ2-1
ASSPWTGGGNEQF
>TRBV2|TRBJ2-6
ASNIQPSGANVLT
>TRBV4-3|TRBJ2-3
ASSQDHTGKAADTQY
>TRBV29-1|TRBJ2-5
SVAGGGETQY
>TRBV7-9|TRBJ2-7
ASSSVAGNFYEQY
>TRBV7-9|TRBJ2-5
ASSRDRGEETQY
>TRBV25-1|TRBJ1-3
ASSRDTNSGNTIY
>TRBV7-4|TRBJ2-2
ASTSTKSGRELF
>TRBV7-3|TRBJ1-1
ASSLGETEAF
>TRBV7-2|TRBJ2-7
ASSSTRLEQY
>TRBV6-5|TRBJ1-2
ASSYSMDRGGYT
>TRBV19|TRBJ1-1
ASSPRRAEAF
>TRBV11-2|TRBJ1-3
ASSLAADNTIY
>TRBV5-1|TRBJ1-2
ASSALTGEANYGYT
>TRBV19|TRBJ1-6
ASSNRGRDNSPLH
>TRBV5-4|TRBJ2-2
ASSPAPGQINTGELF
>TRBV29-1|TRBJ2-7
SVTGPPGEQY
>TRBV9|TRBJ1-2
ASSPGSGTGHYGYT
>TRBV11-2|TRBJ1-1
ASSLVGQVNTEAF
>TRBV5-1|TRBJ2-1
ASSLTSGGPGEQF
>TRBV30|TRBJ1-6
AWSVVSPLH
>TRBV2|TRBJ2-7
ASSYQREQY
>TRBV25-1|TRBJ2-1
ASSAFSPVGGHNEQF